This entry concerns a single TCR beta chain. The data derive from a study of blood T cell repertoires in COVID-19. Study-level background: The cDNA or gDNA used as material had been derived from T cells, B-cell-depleted T cells, or PBMCs.

The germline V gene has CDR1 MNHNS and CDR2 SASEGT. V lost 2 bases, J lost 5 bases, and 6 bases lay in between. This CDR3 has 13 amino acids. Original methodology: Scientists estimated how many nucleated cells there were by amplifying reference gene primers. Only in-frame clones appear in the TCRdb table, and some are missing; sequencing was by immunoSEQ multiplex PCR. V and J calls and clone size follow that table, whereas D and trimming were derived from the DNA. The sample includes roughly 700,000 clones, about nine tenths of them seen just once. The gene calls are TRBV6-1 and TRBJ2-2; no clear D gene. Material: peripheral blood. The source is a young woman with acute or convalescent COVID-19. The CDR3 sequence is CASSELATGELFF. The CDR3, as DNA: TGTGCCAGCAGTGAATTGGCAACCGGGGAGCTGTTTTTT.